This T cell receptor beta chain was captured in a study of blood T cell repertoires in COVID-19. Measured with immunoSEQ multiplex PCR; TCRdb has only the in-frame clones, and not every one. The table includes around 230,000 clones, almost 85% detected once. The sample consisted of peripheral blood. The clonotype comes from a middle-aged man with COVID-19, enrolled during active disease.

DNA for the CDR3: TGCGCCAGCAGCCAATCGGGACTCTCCTACGAGCAGTACTTC. It translates to CASSQSGLSYEQYF. The rearrangement links TRBV4-1 to TRBJ2-7; tentative D call: TRBD2 (6 bases). CDR1 and CDR2 (germline): MGHRA, YSYEKL. The CDR3 has 14 residues. The V and J ends lost 2 bases and 0 bases respectively, with 8 bases between them.